The 27 T cell receptor beta chains below come from one sample, sequenced in a study of cytomegalovirus exposure and HLA in healthy donors. A multiplex PCR was run with 60 Vbeta primers and 13 Jbeta primers. Profiling relied on immunoSEQ multiplex PCR, and the TCRdb table lists in-frame clones only, not all of them. Counted here are under 200,000 clones, around 79% occurring once; the ten biggest clones make up around 1.4%. The source material was PBMCs. These receptors were obtained from a man between 18 and 35 years old in good health and CMV-seronegative.

The genes are TRBV19 and TRBJ2-2, with TRBD2 identical over 7 bases. The CDR3 runs to 13 residues. Germline-derived CDR1 and CDR2 are LNHDA and SQIVND (reference sequence). Germline trimming cut 9 bases from V and 5 bases from J; bases unmatched to any gene: 6. The CDR3 here is CARGGRITGELFF. The CDR3 DNA is TGTGCCAGGGGGGGGAGGATAACCGGGGAGCTGTTTTTT.

The chain carries TRBV27 and TRBJ1-1; D may be TRBD1 (5 bases). Germline V gene lookup returns CDR1 MNHEY and CDR2 SMNVEV (reference sequence). There are 15 residues in the CDR3. The V gene lost 1 base and the J gene lost 1 base, with 10 bases spanning the gap. The DNA of the CDR3 is TGTGCCAGCAGTTTATGGGCAGGGCAGAACACTGAAGCTTTCTTT. Residues: CASSLWAGQNTEAFF.

As concerns this clone: Other nucleotide sequences in the sample specify the same CDR3. The chain links TRBV19 to TRBJ1-4; D might be TRBD1 (5 bases). V lost 2 bases to trimming and J lost 8 bases, with 12 bases between them. CDR1 is LNHDA, CDR2 SQIVND, per germline (reference sequence). The CDR3 extends over 14 amino acids. For the CDR3, the DNA is TGTGCCAGTAGTATACGGCAGGGAGGGGAAAAACTGTTTTTT. It specifies CASSIRQGGEKLFF.

This chain uses TRBV29-1 with TRBJ1-2; tentative D call: TRBD1 (6 bases). Germline assignment: CDR1 SQVTM and CDR2 ANQGSEA. The CDR3 contains 13 residues. Trimming pared 3 bases from V and 0 bases from J, leaving 8 bases between. In nucleotides, the CDR3 is TGCAGCGTTGATCAGGGGACTAACTATGGCTACACCTTC. Translated: CSVDQGTNYGYTF.

The chain carries TRBV2 and TRBJ2-7; 9 positions agree with TRBD2. With 6 bases clipped from V and 3 bases from J, the junction kept 15 bases outside the gene matches. The CDR3 length is 17 residues. CDR1 and CDR2 (germline): SNHLY, FYNNEI. The CDR3 region has the DNA TGTGCCAGCAGCTCGGACGTGGCTAGCGGGGACCTCTACGAGCAGTACTTC. Its protein is CASSSDVASGDLYEQYF.

This clone was detected only once. V is TRBV7-2 and J is TRBJ1-4; D remains ambiguous. The V gene's germline CDR1 is SGHTA and CDR2 FQGNSA. Deletions cut 3 bases from V and 7 bases from J, with 9 bases between. The length of the CDR3 is 13 residues. CDR3 sequence: CASSFGRREKLFF. CDR3 in DNA: TGTGCCAGCAGCTTCGGCAGGCGTGAAAAACTGTTTTTT.

V usage is TRBV9 and J usage is TRBJ2-5, with no clear D. This CDR3 comprises 14 residues. The V and J ends lost 0 bases and 1 base respectively, with 7 bases between them. Germline V gene data show CDR1 as SGDLS and CDR2 as YYNGEE. For the CDR3, the DNA is TGTGCCAGCAGCGTAGGCGTCGGCCAAGAGACCCAGTACTTC. Translation: CASSVGVGQETQYF.

Here the CDR3 reads CASSFGTHNEQFF. The CDR3, as DNA: TGTGCCAGCAGCTTCGGTACGCACAATGAGCAGTTCTTC. The V gene is TRBV7-2, the J gene TRBJ2-1; D unclear. The CDR3 has 13 residues. The germline V and J ends were trimmed by 3 bases and 5 bases, with 8 bases remaining between them. CDR1 is SGHTA, CDR2 FQGNSA, per germline.

Only one count was recorded for this clone. CDR3 loop: CASSDNPGGDTQYF. The CDR3 DNA reads TGTGCCAGCAGTGATAACCCTGGAGGAGATACGCAGTATTTT. The chain links TRBV2 to TRBJ2-3, with D maybe TRBD2 (5 bases). The CDR3 has 14 amino acids. Trimming took 3 bases from V and 5 from J, leaving 12 bases between them. Germline lookup yields CDR1 SNHLY and CDR2 FYNNEI. The entire variable domain, with the rest obtained from reference TRBV2 and TRBJ2-3, is as follows: EPEVTQTPSHQVTQMGQEVILRCVPISNHLYFYWYRQILGQKVEFLVSFYNNEISEKSEIFDDQFSVERPDGSNFTLKIRSTKLEDSAMYFCASSDNPGGDTQYFGPGTRLTVL.

The chain links TRBV6-5 to TRBJ2-7; 10 nucleotides match TRBD2. With V trimmed by 6 bases and J by 2 bases, 7 bases remained unmatched. The length of the CDR3 is 15 residues. CDR1 and CDR2 from the germline V gene are MNHEY and SVGAGI. The CDR3 DNA is TGTGCCAGCAGCCACTTAGCGGGAGGTACCTACGAGCAGTACTTC. Protein: CASSHLAGGTYEQYF.

This clone occurred a few times. This sequence joins TRBV7-2 and TRBJ1-5; 9 nucleotides match TRBD1. CDR1 SGHTA and CDR2 FQGNSA come from the germline V gene. CDR3 length: 17 residues. Trimming at V came to 1 base and at J to 2 bases, leaving 6 bases not matched to a gene. The CDR3 bases are TGTGCCAGCAGCTTAGGACAGGGGGGCAGGGGCAATCAGCCCCAGCATTTT. Residues: CASSLGQGGRGNQPQHF.

The chain couples TRBV21-1 to TRBJ2-3; the table gives TRBD1 as D, unverified against the DNA. TRBV21-1 is a recognized pseudogene. This CDR3 is 15 amino acids long. CDR3 coding DNA: TGTGCCAGCAGCAAAGCCGGCAGGGCCGGAGATACGCAGTATTTT. It translates to CASSKAGRAGDTQYF.

The gene calls are TRBV7-2 and TRBJ1-2; 9 bases are a match to TRBD1. J lost 0 bases, V lost 2 bases, and 7 bases had no gene match. The CDR3 runs to 17 residues. Germline-derived CDR1 and CDR2 are SGHTA and FQGNSA. CDR3 sequence: CASSLPGTGRANYGYTF. Here the CDR3 DNA reads TGTGCCAGCAGCTTACCCGGGACAGGGAGGGCTAACTATGGCTACACCTTC.

The chain is built from TRBV6-5 and TRBJ2-5; 7 bases match TRBD2. CDR1 is MNHEY, CDR2 SVGAGI, per germline. This CDR3 contains 14 residues. The V segment lost 5 bases and the J segment 0 bases; nucleotides outside the gene matches: 3. The CDR3 nucleotides are TGTGCCAGCAGTCCAGCGGGGCACCAAGAGACCCAGTACTTC. It encodes CASSPAGHQETQYF.

The chain has TRBV5-4 and TRBJ2-7, with D possibly being TRBD2 (5 bases). This CDR3 region has 14 residues. Trimming shortened V by 3 bases and J by 3 bases, and 13 bases separated the two germline ends. CDR1 is SGHNT and CDR2 is YYREEE in the germline V gene (reference sequence). The CDR3 coding sequence is TGTGCCAGCAGCTACGAGGGATCCGTCTACGAGCAGTACTTC. Protein product: CASSYEGSVYEQYF.

The chain combines TRBV5-1 with TRBJ2-5; TRBD2 aligns across 13 bases. CDR3 length equals 24 residues. Germline values: CDR1 SGHRS, CDR2 YFSETQ. V gave up 3 bases and J gave up 2 bases; unmatched junction bases: 28. In nucleotides, the CDR3 is TGCGCCAGCAGCTACCGCCCTTCGGCCCAGGGCCTACCGGGACTAGCGGGACGACAAGAGACCCAGTACTTC. Protein sequence: CASSYRPSAQGLPGLAGRQETQYF.

The chain couples TRBV5-6 to TRBJ1-5; maybe TRBD1 (5 bases). The CDR3 sequence is 14 residues long. Germline V lookup: CDR1 SGHDT, CDR2 YYEEEE. Trimming removed 3 bases from V and 4 bases from J, with 11 bases in between. The DNA for the CDR3 is TGTGCCAGCAGCTCTGGGGGGGGTAATCAGCCCCAGCATTTT. Translating it yields CASSSGGGNQPQHF.

The rearrangement links TRBV30 to TRBJ1-1; D may be TRBD1 (6 bases). The V end was cut by 0 bases, the J end by 9 bases, with 17 bases between. The CDR3 consists of 14 residues. In germline, CDR1 is GTSNPN, CDR2 SVGIG (reference sequence). CDR3 amino acids: CAWSVQGKEEKAFF. As DNA, the CDR3 is TGTGCCTGGAGTGTACAGGGCAAGGAAGAAAAAGCTTTCTTT.

This clone was found a few times. The CDR3 coding sequence is TGTGCCAGCAGCTCTTACACCGGGGAGCTGTTTTTT. The encoded protein is CASSSYTGELFF. The V gene is TRBV9, the J gene TRBJ2-2; no clear D. The CDR3 sequence is 12 residues long. V lost 4 bases and J lost 3, with 4 bases in between. Per the germline V gene, CDR1 is SGDLS and CDR2 is YYNGEE.

This sequence joins TRBV9 and TRBJ1-6; D is possibly TRBD1 (6 bases). Trimming pared 3 bases from V and 14 bases from J, leaving 18 bases between. From germline, CDR1 is SGDLS and CDR2 YYNGEE. The length of the CDR3 is 14 residues. The CDR3 nucleotides read TGTGCCAGCAGCGCCAGGGGAGACGTTTCGGCCCTCCACTTT. Its translation: CASSARGDVSALHF. The variable domain in full, completed from reference TRBV9 and TRBJ1-6, reads DSGVTQTPKHLITATGQRVTLRCSPRSGDLSVYWYQQSLDQGLQFLIQYYNGEERAKGNILERFSAQQFPDLHSELNLSSLELGDSALYFCASSARGDVSALHFGNGTRLTVT.

This sequence joins TRBV6-4 and TRBJ2-2, with TRBD1 identical over 9 bases. The CDR3 sequence is 18 residues long. CDR1 is MRHNA, CDR2 SNTAGT, per germline. With 3 bases clipped from V and 4 bases from J, the junction kept 12 bases outside the gene matches. The CDR3 DNA reads as TGTGCCAGCAGTGAACAGGGGGCGCAGGCTATGCTCACCGGGGAGCTGTTTTTT. It is translated as CASSEQGAQAMLTGELFF.

J is TRBJ2-6 and V is TRBV30; 8 nucleotides agree with TRBD2. From germline, CDR1 is GTSNPN and CDR2 SVGIG (reference sequence). CDR3 size: 14 residues. V trimming: 5 bases; J trimming: 2 bases; junction bases outside the gene matches: 2. CDR3 in amino acids: CAWAGLAGANVLTF. The DNA of the CDR3 is TGTGCCTGGGCGGGACTAGCTGGGGCCAACGTCCTGACTTTC.

This CDR3 reads CASSQSRHAANTGELFF. Written as DNA, the CDR3 is TGCGCCAGCAGCCAATCCCGACACGCAGCGAACACCGGGGAGCTGTTTTTT. The chain carries TRBV4-1 and TRBJ2-2; D uncertain. The CDR3 has 17 amino acids. CDR1 is MGHRA and CDR2 is YSYEKL in the germline V gene. V was shortened by 2 bases and J by 0 bases, with 13 bases between the two germline ends.

This clone came up once. The identical CDR3 is also encoded by other nucleotide sequences in the sample. This chain joins TRBV7-9 and TRBJ1-1; 7 bases are shared with TRBD1. There are 13 residues in the CDR3. Trimming cost V 5 bases and J 6 bases; bases outside gene matches: 6. Per the germline V gene, CDR1 is SEHNR and CDR2 is FQNEAQ (reference sequence). DNA of the CDR3: TGTGCCAGCAGCCTCGGGCAGGGGGCTGAAGCTTTCTTT. Translated, it gives CASSLGQGAEAFF.

The chain has TRBV27 and TRBJ2-7; 7 bases line up with TRBD1. The CDR3 has 14 residues. CDR1 and CDR2 (germline): MNHEY, SMNVEV (reference sequence). The V and J ends lost 6 bases and 2 bases, in that order; junction bases with no gene match: 7. CDR3 residues: CASSHQRGPYEQYF. DNA of the CDR3: TGTGCCAGCAGCCATCAAAGGGGGCCCTACGAGCAGTACTTC.

The chain links TRBV2 to TRBJ2-7; a weak D match, TRBD1 (6 bases). CDR1 is SNHLY, CDR2 FYNNEI, per germline. The CDR3 has 14 residues. Trimming took off 7 bases at V and 6 bases at J, with 19 bases between the two ends. CDR3 residues: CASIHPFMGAEQYF. For the CDR3, the DNA is TGTGCCAGCATCCATCCATTTATGGGGGCCGAGCAGTACTTC.

V is TRBV5-1 and J is TRBJ2-3; the D is unclear. V was clipped by 0 bases and J by 6 bases, with 17 bases between them. The CDR3 length is 16 residues. Germline-derived CDR1 and CDR2 are SGHRS and YFSETQ. DNA of the CDR3: TGCGCCAGCAGCTTGGCCCGGTCCACTACCCAGGATACGCAGTATTTT. Translation gives CASSLARSTTQDTQYF.